This entry lists 29 T cell receptor beta chains sequenced from one sample in a study of blood T cell repertoires in COVID-19. TCRdb keeps only in-frame clones here, not all; method: immunoSEQ multiplex PCR. The sample has some 200,000 clones; almost 80% are singletons. Sequencing used PBMCs or T cells enriched from blood (not recorded which). Receptors were obtained from a woman between 45 and 60 years old who had recovered from COVID-19.

The chain combines TRBV30 with TRBJ1-6, with a possible D match to TRBD1 (6 bases). CDR3 length equals 15 residues. Deletions cut 4 bases from V and 4 bases from J, with 14 bases between. In germline, CDR1 is GTSNPN, CDR2 SVGIG (reference sequence). The CDR3: CAWNSGQRYNSPLHF. Here the CDR3 DNA reads TGTGCCTGGAACAGTGGACAGCGGTATAATTCACCCCTCCACTTT. The full variable domain, in which reference TRBV30 and TRBJ1-6 provide the parts outside the CDR3, is SQTIHQWPATLVQPVGSPLSLECTVEGTSNPNLYWYRQAAGRGLQLLFYSVGIGQISSEVPQNLSASRPQDRQFILSSKKLLLSDSGFYLCAWNSGQRYNSPLHFGNGTRLTVT.

This chain uses TRBV6-5 with TRBJ2-7; 7 positions match TRBD2. The CDR3 loop spans 13 amino acids. From germline, CDR1 is MNHEY and CDR2 SVGAGI. The V and J ends lost 7 bases and 3 bases, in that order; junction bases with no gene match: 6. The CDR3: CASTPAGDYEQYF. In nucleotides, the CDR3 is TGTGCCAGCACCCCGGCGGGAGACTACGAGCAGTACTTC.

This clone was seen a few times. Other nucleotide sequences in the sample specify the same CDR3. The rearrangement uses TRBV7-9 and TRBJ2-2, with D possibly TRBD2 on 5 matching bases. The CDR3 has 16 amino acids. Germline values: CDR1 SEHNR, CDR2 FQNEAQ (reference sequence). Trimming pared 4 bases from V and 2 bases from J, leaving 14 bases between. CDR3 bases: TGTGCCAGCAGCTCCGCCCTTCGGGGTAACACCGGGGAGCTGTTTTTT. It is translated as CASSSALRGNTGELFF.

This rearrangement joins TRBV5-1 to TRBJ2-5; 9 positions match TRBD1. Germline V gene lookup returns CDR1 SGHRS and CDR2 YFSETQ. This CDR3 region has 15 residues. J gave up 6 bases and V 2 bases, and 8 bases lay outside the gene matches. This CDR3 is CASSLTGQGRKTQYF. The CDR3 bases are TGCGCCAGCAGCTTAACCGGACAGGGGAGAAAGACCCAGTACTTC.

This clone was counted a few times. The V call is TRBV13, the J call TRBJ1-5; 8 positions agree with TRBD1. The CDR3 sequence is 16 residues long. Germline V gene sequence: CDR1 PRHDT, CDR2 FYEKMQ (reference sequence). Unmatched junction bases numbered 8, after V lost 0 bases and J lost 7 bases. The DNA of the CDR3 is TGTGCCAGCAGCTTAGGGGCCAGGGGGCGAGGACAGCCCCAGCATTTT. Its protein is CASSLGARGRGQPQHF.

The chain uses TRBV5-5 and TRBJ2-2, with 7 bases that match TRBD1. Germline lookup yields CDR1 SGHKS and CDR2 YYEKEE (reference sequence). The CDR3 consists of 16 residues. With V trimmed by 0 bases and J by 0 bases, 2 bases remained unmatched. CDR3 sequence: CASSLEGTANTGELFF. CDR3 bases: TGTGCCAGCAGCTTGGAGGGGACAGCGAACACCGGGGAGCTGTTTTTT. The full variable domain, rest sourced from reference TRBV5-5 and TRBJ2-2, is DAGVTQSPTHLIKTRGQQVTLRCSPISGHKSVSWYQQVLGQGPQFIFQYYEKEERGRGNFPDRFSARQFPNYSSELNVNALLLGDSALYLCASSLEGTANTGELFFGEGSRLTVL.

This clone was detected only once. The chain has TRBV18 and TRBJ1-1; D is perhaps TRBD1 (5 bases). The CDR3 contains 13 residues. Deletions cut 8 bases from V and 1 base from J, with 11 bases between. From germline, CDR1 is KGHSH and CDR2 LQKENI. This CDR3 reads CASTEDRNTEAFF. CDR3 coding DNA: TGTGCCAGCACCGAAGACAGGAACACTGAAGCTTTCTTT. Variable domain in full (rest from reference TRBV18 and TRBJ1-1): NAGVMQNPRHLVRRRGQEARLRCSPMKGHSHVYWYRQLPEEGLKFMVYLQKENIIDESGMPKERFSAEFPKEGPSILRIQQVVRGDSAAYFCASTEDRNTEAFFGQGTRLTVV.

The chain carries TRBV6-5 and TRBJ2-6; maybe TRBD2 (5 bases). CDR3 size: 15 residues. The ends were cut back, 7 bases at V and 0 bases at J, with 10 bases in the middle. Germline loops: CDR1 MNHEY, CDR2 SVGAGI. The CDR3 DNA follows: TGTGCCAGCACAGTGGAGGTCTCTGGGGCCAACGTCCTGACTTTC. It translates to CASTVEVSGANVLTF.

The chain employs TRBV6-2 or TRBV6-3 and TRBJ1-2; D is unresolved. The germline V and J ends were trimmed by 5 bases and 1 base, with 17 bases remaining between them. Germline V lookup: CDR1 MNHEY, CDR2 SVGEGT. The CDR3 runs to 16 residues. The CDR3 region is CASSNAIDGFNYGYTF. The CDR3 DNA follows: TGTGCCAGCAGTAATGCGATCGACGGGTTTAACTATGGCTACACCTTC.

The rearrangement links TRBV5-1 to TRBJ2-1; D is unclear. Trimming removed 5 bases at V and 6 bases at J, with 12 bases between. Germline V gene lookup returns CDR1 SGHRS and CDR2 YFSETQ. CDR3 length: 13 residues. The CDR3 region has the DNA TGCGCCAGCAGGCCCATACGGAGCAATGAGCAGTTCTTC. Translation gives CASRPIRSNEQFF.

The genes are TRBV19 and TRBJ2-1; TRBD2 agrees at 8 bases. The V segment lost 5 bases and the J segment 16 bases; nucleotides outside the gene matches: 10. The CDR3 runs 12 residues. The germline CDR1 and CDR2 sequences are LNHDA and SQIVND (reference sequence). The CDR3 sequence is CASSQGLATYFF. Here the CDR3 DNA reads TGTGCCAGTAGTCAAGGACTAGCCACTTATTTCTTC.

V gene TRBV11-2 combines with J gene TRBJ2-7; no definite D call. CDR1 is SGHAT and CDR2 is FQNNGV in the germline V gene. Trimming shortened V by 6 bases and J by 0 bases, and 12 bases separated the two germline ends. There are 14 residues in the CDR3. The CDR3 region is CASRLGYLSYEQYF. CDR3 DNA: TGTGCCAGCAGGCTGGGCTACCTCTCCTACGAGCAGTACTTC.

The chain uses TRBV7-3 and TRBJ2-1, with 10 bases that match TRBD1. Trimming took 5 bases from V and 7 from J; bases not matched to a gene: 8. The CDR3 is made up of 15 amino acids. CDR1 is SGHTA and CDR2 is FQGTGA in the germline V gene. The CDR3 is CASSPDRGRWNEQFF. The CDR3 region has the DNA TGTGCCAGCAGCCCCGACAGGGGGCGGTGGAATGAGCAGTTCTTC.

The CDR3 is CASSDPGLKAYTF. CDR3 bases: TGTGCCAGCAGTGATCCAGGGCTAAAGGCCTACACCTTC. The rearrangement links TRBV6-1 to TRBJ1-2; D possibly corresponds to TRBD1 (5 bases). This CDR3 has 13 amino acids. V shed 3 bases and J shed 10 bases, with 15 bases lying between them. Germline V gene lookup returns CDR1 MNHNS and CDR2 SASEGT.

The rearrangement joins TRBV6-5 to TRBJ1-5; D not certain. The CDR3 sequence is 12 residues long. Germline values: CDR1 MNHEY, CDR2 SVGAGI. V shed 8 bases and J shed 6 bases, with 11 bases lying between them. The DNA for the CDR3 is TGTGCCAGCTCCCGTCGGGGTCAGCCCCAGCATTTT. Encoded protein: CASSRRGQPQHF.

The chain links TRBV7-7 to TRBJ2-5, with 8 bases matching TRBD1. J was trimmed by 3 bases and V by 5 bases; bases with no gene match: 5. Germline lookup yields CDR1 SSHAT and CDR2 FNYEAQ (reference sequence). The CDR3 has 14 amino acids. The CDR3 DNA is TGTGCCAGCAGCCCGGGGACAGGAGAAGAGACCCAGTACTTC. Translating gives CASSPGTGEETQYF.

This clone has a single count. J is TRBJ1-2 and V is TRBV18; D is unclear. Trimming took off 0 bases at V and 4 bases at J, with 12 bases between the two ends. In germline, CDR1 is KGHSH, CDR2 LQKENI. CDR3 length: 15 amino acids. CDR3 nucleotides: TGTGCCAGCTCACCACCGCACAGAGGGAGCTATGGCTACACCTTC. Protein product: CASSPPHRGSYGYTF.

The V gene is TRBV28, the J gene TRBJ2-5; D is perhaps TRBD2 (6 bases). V lost 6 bases and J 5 bases, leaving 10 bases between the germline ends. From germline, CDR1 is MDHEN and CDR2 SYDVKM. CDR3 length equals 12 residues. The CDR3 DNA reads as TGTGCCAGCAGATCGGGGAGGGAGACCCAGTACTTC. This translates into CASRSGRETQYF. The whole variable domain, remainder taken from reference TRBV28 and TRBJ2-5, is DVKVTQSSRYLVKRTGEKVFLECVQDMDHENMFWYRQDPGLGLRLIYFSYDVKMKEKGDIPEGYSVSREKKERFSLILESASTNQTSMYLCASRSGRETQYFGPGTRLLVL.

This clone was observed a few times. The chain joins TRBV28 to TRBJ1-1; D ambiguous. CDR1 and CDR2 from the germline V gene are MDHEN and SYDVKM. The CDR3 totals 13 residues. V was shortened by 7 bases and J by 2 bases, with 11 bases between the two germline ends. The CDR3 DNA sequence: TGTGCCAGCACCATTGACACCAACACTGAAGCTTTCTTT. Residues: CASTIDTNTEAFF.

The chain links TRBV29-1 to TRBJ2-5; the D gene is possibly TRBD1 (6 bases). Germline loops: CDR1 SQVTM, CDR2 ANQGSEA. V lost 5 bases and J lost 5, with 12 bases in between. The CDR3 is 12 residues long. The CDR3 is CSVHRVRETQYF. In DNA, the CDR3 is TGCAGCGTTCACAGGGTGAGGGAGACCCAGTACTTC. The entire variable domain, with the rest obtained from reference TRBV29-1 and TRBJ2-5, is as follows: SAVISQKPSRDICQRGTSLTIQCQVDSQVTMMFWYRQQPGQSLTLIATANQGSEATYESGFVIDKFPISRPNLTFSTLTVSNMSPEDSSIYLCSVHRVRETQYFGPGTRLLVL.

The V and J genes are TRBV7-3 and TRBJ2-2, with 7 bases matching TRBD1. Germline V lookup: CDR1 SGHTA, CDR2 FQGTGA. The V gene end was trimmed by 8 bases and the J gene end by 5 bases; junction bases not matched to a gene: 8. This CDR3 contains 14 residues. Here the CDR3 reads CASQNSRGTGELFF. In DNA, the CDR3 is TGTGCCAGCCAAAACTCCAGGGGGACCGGGGAGCTGTTTTTT.

The rearrangement links TRBV7-8 to TRBJ2-1; no definite D call. Trimming took off 1 base at V and 0 bases at J, with 7 bases between the two ends. The CDR3 loop spans 15 amino acids. Germline CDR1 is SGHVS and CDR2 is FQNEAQ. The chain's CDR3 is CASSLVAVSYNEQFF. The CDR3 DNA reads TGTGCCAGCAGCTTAGTGGCGGTCTCCTACAATGAGCAGTTCTTC.

The chain joins TRBV3-1 (or the pseudogene TRBV3-2) to TRBJ2-1; D possibly corresponds to TRBD1 (5 bases). From germline, CDR1 is LGHDT and CDR2 YNNKEL (reference sequence). The V and J ends lost 1 base and 0 bases respectively, with 7 bases between them. There are 15 residues in the CDR3. The CDR3 nucleotides are TGTGCCAGCAGCCAAGGAACAGGCTCCTACAATGAGCAGTTCTTC. Protein sequence: CASSQGTGSYNEQFF.

This clone was found a few times. This sequence joins TRBV2 and TRBJ2-3, with TRBD2 matching 8 bases. V shed 6 bases, J shed 2 bases, and the junction held 7 bases outside the gene matches. Germline lookup yields CDR1 SNHLY and CDR2 FYNNEI. The CDR3 contains 15 residues. For the CDR3, the DNA is TGTGCCAGCAGCCCCCTGGGACTAGTCACAGATACGCAGTATTTT. Translated, it gives CASSPLGLVTDTQYF.

The chain has TRBV28 and TRBJ1-2, with unresolved D. This CDR3 is 15 amino acids long. Trimming took 3 bases from V and 4 from J, leaving 15 bases between them. Germline-derived CDR1 and CDR2 are MDHEN and SYDVKM. CDR3 sequence reads: CASSFAAIRSYGYTF. CDR3 DNA: TGTGCCAGCAGTTTTGCGGCGATCCGTTCCTATGGCTACACCTTC.

V is TRBV19 and J is TRBJ2-5, with D hard to call. This CDR3 is 13 amino acids long. Germline V CDR1 and CDR2: LNHDA, SQIVND (reference sequence). Trimming stripped 5 bases from V and 2 bases from J, with 9 bases between. In nucleotides, the CDR3 is TGTGCCAGTAGTTATCTAAATCAAGAGACCCAGTACTTC. It encodes CASSYLNQETQYF.

This chain uses TRBV18 with TRBJ2-2; D is unclear. Germline lookup yields CDR1 KGHSH and CDR2 LQKENI. The V end was cut by 6 bases, the J end by 2 bases, with 13 bases between. This CDR3 is 15 amino acids long. CDR3 sequence (DNA): TGTGCCAGCTCTCCCACCAGGCTAAACACCGGGGAGCTGTTTTTT. Protein product: CASSPTRLNTGELFF. The whole variable domain, filled in from reference TRBV18 and TRBJ2-2, reads NAGVMQNPRHLVRRRGQEARLRCSPMKGHSHVYWYRQLPEEGLKFMVYLQKENIIDESGMPKERFSAEFPKEGPSILRIQQVVRGDSAAYFCASSPTRLNTGELFFGEGSRLTVL.

This clone has a handful of counts. This rearrangement joins TRBV4-1 to TRBJ2-3, with TRBD2 matching over 13 bases. CDR1 and CDR2 (germline): MGHRA, YSYEKL. CDR3 size: 17 residues. J gave up 2 bases and V 4 bases, and 6 bases lay outside the gene matches. CDR3 nucleotides: TGCGCCAGCAGCCCCTCTGGACTAGCGGGAGCCACAGATACGCAGTATTTT. Amino acids: CASSPSGLAGATDTQYF.

The chain carries TRBV7-3 and TRBJ1-3; D is undetermined. Germline V gene data show CDR1 as SGHTA and CDR2 as FQGTGA. The CDR3 runs 14 residues. V lost 5 bases and J 4 bases, leaving 12 bases between the germline ends. CDR3 amino acids: CASSRGEGGNTIYF. The CDR3 nucleotides are TGTGCCAGCAGCCGCGGGGAGGGAGGAAACACCATATATTTT.